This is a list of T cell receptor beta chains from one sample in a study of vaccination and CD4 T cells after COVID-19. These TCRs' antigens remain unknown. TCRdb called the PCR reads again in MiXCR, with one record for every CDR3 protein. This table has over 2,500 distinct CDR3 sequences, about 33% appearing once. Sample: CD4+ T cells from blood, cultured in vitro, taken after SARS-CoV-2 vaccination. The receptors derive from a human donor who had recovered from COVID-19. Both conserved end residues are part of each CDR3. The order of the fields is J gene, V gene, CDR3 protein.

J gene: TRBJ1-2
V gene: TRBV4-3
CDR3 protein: CASSQDGSPSSGYTF

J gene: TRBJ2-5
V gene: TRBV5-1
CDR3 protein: CASSLVLGSGGETQYF

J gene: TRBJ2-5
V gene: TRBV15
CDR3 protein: CATSSGQGKGQETQYF

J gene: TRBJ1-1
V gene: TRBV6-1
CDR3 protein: CASSVPGGTEAFF

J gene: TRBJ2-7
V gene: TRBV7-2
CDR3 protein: CASSLSGASSYEQYF

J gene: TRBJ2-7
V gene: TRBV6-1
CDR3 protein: CASSELASGRYEQYF

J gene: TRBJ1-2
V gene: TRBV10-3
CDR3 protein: CAIRGQGVNYGYTF

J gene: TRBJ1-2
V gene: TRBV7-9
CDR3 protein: CASSPQDRGYTF

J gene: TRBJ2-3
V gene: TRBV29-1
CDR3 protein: CSVEGSDRAGDTQYF

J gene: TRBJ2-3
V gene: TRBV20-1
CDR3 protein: CSARRSLGLGGTDTQYF

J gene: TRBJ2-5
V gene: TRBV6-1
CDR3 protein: CASSELGGGYGDRRSQYF

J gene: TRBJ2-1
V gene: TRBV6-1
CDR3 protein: CASSGTSGASYNEQFF

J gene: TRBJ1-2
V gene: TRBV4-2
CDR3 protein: CASSQGGGAYGYTF

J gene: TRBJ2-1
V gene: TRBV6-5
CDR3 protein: CASSYGRTTSYNEQFF

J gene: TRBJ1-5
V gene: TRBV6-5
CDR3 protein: CASSYPPGIGNQPQHF

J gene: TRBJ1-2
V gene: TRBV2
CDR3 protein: CASDRDNGYTF

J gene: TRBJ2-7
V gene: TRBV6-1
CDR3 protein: CASSLRDRGVYEQYF

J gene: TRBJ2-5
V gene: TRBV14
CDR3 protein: CASSPLAVWERETQYF

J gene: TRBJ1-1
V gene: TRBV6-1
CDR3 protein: CASSDSHRKAEAFF

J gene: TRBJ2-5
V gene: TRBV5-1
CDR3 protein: CASSSPPGPLDQETQYF

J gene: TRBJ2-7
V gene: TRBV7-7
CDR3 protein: CASSRARGREQYF

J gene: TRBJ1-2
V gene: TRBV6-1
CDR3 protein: CASSESQGNSRYTF

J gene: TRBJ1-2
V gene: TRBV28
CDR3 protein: CASSWGETYGYTF

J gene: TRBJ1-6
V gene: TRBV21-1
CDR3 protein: CASSIRTGIVSPLHF

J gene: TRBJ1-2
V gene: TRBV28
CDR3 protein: CASSRTGTYGYTF

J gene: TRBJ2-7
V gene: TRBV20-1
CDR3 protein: CSAETDRASYEQYF

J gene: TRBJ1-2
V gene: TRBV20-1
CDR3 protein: CSATNGLVGGYTF

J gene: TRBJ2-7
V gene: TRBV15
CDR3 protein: CATSRFLGQNEQYF

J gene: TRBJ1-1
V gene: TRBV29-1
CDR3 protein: CSGGRGSTEAFF

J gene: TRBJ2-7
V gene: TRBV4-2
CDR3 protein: CASSQLGYEQYF

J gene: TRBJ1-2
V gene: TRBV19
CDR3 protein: CASSSQGWSYTF

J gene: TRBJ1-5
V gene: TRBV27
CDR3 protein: CASSPAGGYQPQHF

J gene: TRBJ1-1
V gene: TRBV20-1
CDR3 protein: CSARGGGRGNTEAFF

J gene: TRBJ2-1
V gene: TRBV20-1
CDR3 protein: CSARAVAGSRSNEQFF

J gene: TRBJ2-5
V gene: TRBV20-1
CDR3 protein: CSAKEETQYF

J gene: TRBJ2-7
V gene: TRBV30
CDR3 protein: CAWRTSGGPYEQYF

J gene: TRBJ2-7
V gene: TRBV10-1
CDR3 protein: CASNARGSYEQYF

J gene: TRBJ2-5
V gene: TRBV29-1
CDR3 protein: CSVEDVGLGGQETQYF

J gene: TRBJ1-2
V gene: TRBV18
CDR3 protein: CASSPTGLDGYTF

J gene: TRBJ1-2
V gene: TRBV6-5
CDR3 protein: CASSHSPGNYGYTF

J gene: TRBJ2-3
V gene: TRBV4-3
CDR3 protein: CASSPGLAGGTQYF

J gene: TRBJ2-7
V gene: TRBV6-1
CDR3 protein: CASSLGTGVSYEQYF

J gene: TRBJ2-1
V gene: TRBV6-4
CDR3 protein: CASSERPSGVDEQFF

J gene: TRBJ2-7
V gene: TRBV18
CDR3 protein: CASSRQGQAYEQYF

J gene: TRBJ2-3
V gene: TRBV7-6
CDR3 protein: CASSNGDGETDTQYF

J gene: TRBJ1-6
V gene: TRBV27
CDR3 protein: CASSFGWDRNSPLHF

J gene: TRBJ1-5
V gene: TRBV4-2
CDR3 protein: CASSQGWGNQPQHF

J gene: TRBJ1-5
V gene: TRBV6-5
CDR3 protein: CASSYTPSNQPQHF

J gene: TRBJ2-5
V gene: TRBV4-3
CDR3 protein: CASSPRGQQETQYF

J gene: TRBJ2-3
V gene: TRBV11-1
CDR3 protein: CASSSGVPRTDTQYF

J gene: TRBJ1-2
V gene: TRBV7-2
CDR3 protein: CASSPEIYGYTF

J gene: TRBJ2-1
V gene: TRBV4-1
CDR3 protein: CASTRDYNEQFF

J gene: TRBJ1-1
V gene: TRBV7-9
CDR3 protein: CASSVIRGAEAFF

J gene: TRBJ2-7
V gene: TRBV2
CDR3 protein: CASTDRRTSEQYF

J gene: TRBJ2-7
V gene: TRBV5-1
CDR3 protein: CASSLTSGGRSYEQYF